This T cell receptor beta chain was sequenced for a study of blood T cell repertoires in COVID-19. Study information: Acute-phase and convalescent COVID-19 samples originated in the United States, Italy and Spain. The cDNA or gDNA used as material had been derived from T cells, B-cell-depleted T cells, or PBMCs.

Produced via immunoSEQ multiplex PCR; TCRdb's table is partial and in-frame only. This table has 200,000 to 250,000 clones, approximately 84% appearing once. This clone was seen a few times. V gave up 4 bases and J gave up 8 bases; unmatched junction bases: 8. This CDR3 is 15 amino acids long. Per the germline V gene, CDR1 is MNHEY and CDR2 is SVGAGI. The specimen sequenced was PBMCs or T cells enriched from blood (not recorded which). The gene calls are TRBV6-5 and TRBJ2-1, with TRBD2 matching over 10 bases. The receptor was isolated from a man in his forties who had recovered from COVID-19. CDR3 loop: CASSSPPAGGDEQFF. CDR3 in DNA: TGTGCCAGCAGTTCCCCCCCAGCGGGAGGGGATGAGCAGTTCTTC.